This passage covers 5 T cell receptor beta chains from one sample sequenced in a study of post-analysis software for immune sequencing data (dated by TCRdb to about 2015). What the work shows at the level of the full study, not this receptor alone: Significantly higher frequencies in patients than in controls were found for a handful of TRBV segments, including TRBV5-6, TRBV5-1 and TRBV20-1.

Library preparation used PCR. TCRdb records Illumina HiSeq 2500 as the sequencer. Unique molecular identifiers were incorporated into TCR beta cDNA libraries to reduce PCR and sequencing biases. Using fastp at Q25 and MiXCR, TCRdb reprocessed the public reads and kept productive beta chains. Each entry merges the rows of one CDR3 protein and shows their most common DNA and genes. For this sample there are approximately 730,000 distinct CDR3 sequences; roughly 27% appear just once. Under 0.7% of the sample lies in the top ten. For these receptors, no antigen is known. Sequenced material: blood. These TCRs come from a girl under 18 with multiple sclerosis.

The genes are TRBV12-3 or TRBV12-4 and TRBJ1-5, with TRBD1 matching over 7 bases. This CDR3 has 15 residues. Losses at the gene ends were 6 bases for V and 6 bases for J; bases not matched to a gene: 11. CDR3 loop: CASSNGEGASQPQHF. The CDR3 DNA sequence: TGTGCCAGCAGCAACGGGGAGGGGGCGTCTCAGCCCCAGCATTTT.

The V call is TRBV7-8, the J call TRBJ2-1; 7 nucleotides match TRBD2. There are 15 residues in the CDR3. Germline V gene lookup returns CDR1 SGHVS and CDR2 FQNEAQ. V was pared by 3 bases and J by 8 bases, with 10 bases of the junction left unmatched. Here the CDR3 DNA reads TGTGCCAGCAGCTTGGGGAGGGGAGCCGGCGATGAGCAGTTCTTC. This gives the protein CASSLGRGAGDEQFF. The variable domain in full, completed from reference TRBV7-8 and TRBJ2-1, reads GAGVSQSPRYKVAKRGQDVALRCDPISGHVSLFWYQQALGQGPEFLTYFQNEAQLDKSGLPSDRFFAERPEGSVSTLKIQRTQQEDSAVYLCASSLGRGAGDEQFFGPGTRLTVL.

The sample holds a few counts of this clonotype. The genes are TRBV6-2 or TRBV6-3 and TRBJ1-2; D gene ambiguous. The CDR3 is 13 amino acids. The germline gives CDR1 MNHEY, CDR2 SVGEGT. V lost 5 bases and J 1 base, leaving 8 bases between the germline ends. The chain's CDR3 is CASSPADNYGYTF. CDR3 coding DNA: TGTGCCAGCAGTCCGGCTGATAACTATGGCTACACCTTC.

This clonotype was seen a handful of times. CDR3 in amino acids: CASSLASKVDEQFF. CDR3 sequence (DNA): TGCGCCAGCAGCTTGGCATCCAAGGTGGATGAGCAGTTCTTC. The rearrangement joins TRBV5-1 to TRBJ2-1, with unresolved D. Germline assignment: CDR1 SGHRS and CDR2 YFSETQ. CDR3 length: 14 residues. V lost 0 bases, J lost 8 bases, and 12 bases lay in between. Full variable domain (missing parts from reference TRBV5-1 and TRBJ2-1): KAGVTQTPRYLIKTRGQQVTLSCSPISGHRSVSWYQQTPGQGLQFLFEYFSETQRNKGNFPGRFSGRQFSNSRSEMNVSTLELGDSALYLCASSLASKVDEQFFGPGTRLTVL.

Many counts were recorded for this clonotype. The CDR3 nucleotides are TGTGCCAGCACGCCCAGGGAGATAGGGTACGAGCAGTACTTC. This gives the protein CASTPREIGYEQYF. The chain combines TRBV9 with TRBJ2-7; perhaps D is TRBD1 or TRBD2 (5 bases each). The CDR3 has 14 amino acids. V was shortened by 6 bases and J by 4 bases, with 17 bases between the two germline ends. Germline loops: CDR1 SGDLS, CDR2 YYNGEE.